Shown below are 14 T cell receptor beta chains from a single sample sequenced in a study of T cell clones after liver transplantation (dated by TCRdb to the late 2010s). The library was prepared using the immunoSEQ multiplex PCR assay. In TCRdb, the immuneACCESS table is reduced to in-frame sequences with V and J assigned. These tables do not hold every clone; where another copy was compared, an unresolved V gene accounts for under half, and the others remain unexplained. Within this sample are approximately 11,000 clones, with less than 80% of them counted one time only. The top ten constitute under 25% of the sample. Material: CD4+ T cells from blood, obtained around 32 months after liver transplant. The receptors were sampled from a human patient who received a liver transplant. The graft donor may be the source of some T cells after a transplant.

This chain links TRBV5-4 with TRBJ1-2; no reliable D call. The germline gives CDR1 SGHNT, CDR2 YYREEE (reference sequence). V lost 7 bases and J 4 bases, leaving 20 bases between the germline ends. CDR3 length: 15 residues. DNA for the CDR3: TGTGCCAGCCGTCACATCCCAGGAAAGACCTATGGCTACACCTTC. Translating gives CASRHIPGKTYGYTF.

J is TRBJ2-2 and V is TRBV7-8; D gene ambiguous. V was trimmed by 3 bases and J by 4 bases, leaving 12 bases between them. This CDR3 is built from 15 residues. CDR1 is SGHVS, CDR2 FQNEAQ, per germline. This chain's CDR3 is CASSFGYGGTGELFF. As DNA, the CDR3 is TGTGCCAGCAGCTTCGGGTATGGCGGCACCGGGGAGCTGTTTTTT.

The chain employs TRBV7-9 and TRBJ2-3, with TRBD2 matching over 9 bases. The CDR3 extends over 18 amino acids. Germline V gene data show CDR1 as SEHNR and CDR2 as FQNEAQ (reference sequence). Unmatched junction bases numbered 10, after V lost 3 bases and J lost 0 bases. The CDR3 DNA reads as TGTGCCAGCAGCTTCCCCCTCCTAGCGGGGACAAGCACAGATACGCAGTATTTT. Its translation: CASSFPLLAGTSTDTQYF.

The chain carries TRBV25-1 and TRBJ1-1; tentative D call: TRBD1 (5 bases). The V gene's germline CDR1 is MGHDK and CDR2 SYGVNS. Between the trimmed V and J ends, which lost 1 base and 11 bases, there was a span of 20 bases. The CDR3 extends over 15 amino acids. This CDR3 is CASSELSSGLRGAFF. The CDR3 nucleotides read TGTGCCAGCAGTGAATTGTCCTCCGGTTTACGGGGGGCTTTCTTT.

The gene calls are TRBV5-5 and TRBJ2-7, with a possible D match to TRBD2 (7 bases). The CDR3 contains 13 residues. CDR1 and CDR2 (germline): SGHKS, YYEKEE (reference sequence). Trimming took off 0 bases at V and 6 bases at J, with 10 bases between the two ends. CDR3 coding DNA: TGTGCCAGCAGCTTGGACGGGGGGCCCGAGCAGTACGTC. Encoded protein: CASSLDGGPEQYV.

This clone has a single count. This chain links TRBV7-8 with TRBJ2-1; no firm D call. The germline gives CDR1 SGHVS, CDR2 FQNEAQ. The CDR3 is 13 residues long. V was clipped by 5 bases and J by 10 bases, with 15 bases between them. As DNA, the CDR3 is TGTGCCAGCAGCCCCTGGGCCCCCACAGAGCAGTTCTTC. Translation: CASSPWAPTEQFF.

By sample fraction, this clone is medium-sized. The chain combines TRBV19 with TRBJ2-1; 12 nucleotides align to TRBD2. V lost 5 bases and J lost 7; bases outside the gene matches: 3. Germline CDR1 is LNHDA and CDR2 is SQIVND (reference sequence). This CDR3 is 14 amino acids long. The DNA for the CDR3 is TGTGCCAGTAGTCCAGGGACTAGCGGGAATGAGCAGTTCTTC. Amino acid sequence: CASSPGTSGNEQFF.

The chain links TRBV5-6 to TRBJ2-2; TRBD1 matches 8 bases. The germline V gene has CDR1 SGHDT and CDR2 YYEEEE. The V and J ends lost 3 bases and 1 base, in that order; junction bases with no gene match: 2. The CDR3 extends over 15 amino acids. The CDR3 DNA reads as TGTGCCAGCAGCTCTGGACAGGGGAACACCGGGGAGCTGTTTTTT. Translation gives CASSSGQGNTGELFF.

A few counts support this clone. This sequence joins TRBV7-2 and TRBJ2-7; possibly TRBD1 or TRBD2 for D (6 bases each). Germline-derived CDR1 and CDR2 are SGHTA and FQGNSA. This CDR3 spans 17 amino acids. Between the trimmed V and J ends, which lost 11 bases and 3 bases, there was a span of 29 bases. Written as DNA, the CDR3 is TGTGCCTGCATGCTGGCTGTGAGGGGGGAAGGGTACTACGAGCAGTACTTC. Protein product: CACMLAVRGEGYYEQYF.

The rearrangement links TRBV4-3 to TRBJ2-1; 8 positions agree with TRBD2. The CDR3 runs 17 residues. J was trimmed by 4 bases and V by 4 bases; bases with no gene match: 12. Looked up from germline, CDR1 is LGHNA and CDR2 is YSLEER. CDR3 residues: CASSPSRSGILYNEQFF. CDR3 DNA: TGCGCCAGCAGCCCGAGCCGTAGCGGGATATTATACAATGAGCAGTTCTTC.

This rearrangement joins TRBV28 to TRBJ1-1; D call uncertain. Trimming took 6 bases from V and 4 from J, leaving 15 bases between them. CDR1 is MDHEN, CDR2 SYDVKM, per germline. The CDR3 contains 14 residues. This chain's CDR3 is CASSHGRRGTEAFF. The CDR3 DNA is TGTGCCAGCAGCCACGGACGTAGAGGCACTGAAGCTTTCTTT. The variable domain in full, completed from reference TRBV28 and TRBJ1-1, reads DVKVTQSSRYLVKRTGEKVFLECVQDMDHENMFWYRQDPGLGLRLIYFSYDVKMKEKGDIPEGYSVSREKKERFSLILESASTNQTSMYLCASSHGRRGTEAFFGQGTRLTVV.

The chain's CDR3 is CASSTRQGYSTDTQYF. The CDR3, as DNA: TGTGCCAGCAGTACGAGACAGGGGTACAGCACAGATACGCAGTATTTT. The V gene is TRBV27, the J gene TRBJ2-3; 8 nucleotides agree with TRBD1. There are 16 residues in the CDR3. V lost 5 bases and J lost 0; bases outside the gene matches: 7. Germline CDR1 and CDR2: MNHEY and SMNVEV (reference sequence).

This clone has only one observation. This rearrangement joins TRBV5-1 to TRBJ1-1; 7 nucleotides align to TRBD1. Germline V gene data show CDR1 as SGHRS and CDR2 as YFSETQ. V dropped 2 bases and J dropped 1; count of bases not matched to a gene: 2. This CDR3 is 14 amino acids long. DNA for the CDR3: TGCGCCAGCAGCTTCCGACAGGGGAACACTGAAGCTTTCTTT. This gives the protein CASSFRQGNTEAFF.

J is TRBJ1-2 and V is TRBV18; 7 bases agree with TRBD1. CDR3 length: 15 residues. CDR1 is KGHSH, CDR2 LQKENI, per germline. V lost 4 bases to trimming and J lost 7 bases; unmatched junction nucleotides: 12. CDR3 loop: CASSRSAGTESGYTF. CDR3 bases: TGTGCCAGCTCACGATCGGCAGGGACAGAGAGTGGCTACACCTTC.